A selection of T cell receptor beta chains follows, all from one sample in a study of blood T cell repertoires in COVID-19. The repertoire was sequenced with immunoSEQ multiplex PCR; TCRdb's copy has only in-frame clones and lacks some. This sample has approximately 23,000 clones, with less than 95% found just once. Sequenced: peripheral blood. Every receptor here comes from a man in his sixties or seventies with acute or convalescent COVID-19. The CDR3 runs from the conserved cysteine through the conserved F or W. Each record gives: J gene, V gene, D gene, clone size, CDR3 DNA, CDR3 protein. A D gene is named only where the DNA matches it firmly. Clone size is shown for a subset of rows, as once, few, many or a class of expanded clone.

j_gene: TRBJ1-5
v_gene: TRBV13
d_gene: .
abundance: .
CDR3nt: TGTGCCAGCAGCTCCCGTGGTCACGAGGAGCCCCAGCATTTT
CDR3aa: CASSSRGHEEPQHF

j_gene: TRBJ2-2
v_gene: TRBV7-9
d_gene: TRBD2
abundance: .
CDR3nt: TGTGCCAGCAGCTTATTAGGCGGGAGGTCCGCGAACACCGGGGAGCTGTTTTTT
CDR3aa: CASSLLGGRSANTGELFF

j_gene: TRBJ2-7
v_gene: TRBV3-1/TRBV3-2
d_gene: TRBD2
abundance: .
CDR3nt: TGTGCCAGCAGCCGCCCCGGGACTAGCGGTTCCTACGAGCAGTACTTC
CDR3aa: CASSRPGTSGSYEQYF

j_gene: TRBJ1-5
v_gene: TRBV28
d_gene: .
abundance: .
CDR3nt: TGTGCCAGCAGGAAAAGCCAGGGGACGTACAATCAGCCCCAGCATTTT
CDR3aa: CASRKSQGTYNQPQHF

j_gene: TRBJ2-1
v_gene: TRBV27
d_gene: .
abundance: .
CDR3nt: TGTGCCAGCACCCCGACCCTGGGGCACAATGAGCAGTTCTTC
CDR3aa: CASTPTLGHNEQFF

j_gene: TRBJ2-7
v_gene: TRBV6-5
d_gene: .
abundance: .
CDR3nt: TGTGCCAGCAGTTCCCCGGTTACCTACGAGCAGTACTTC
CDR3aa: CASSSPVTYEQYF

j_gene: TRBJ2-1
v_gene: TRBV4-3
d_gene: .
abundance: .
CDR3nt: TGCGCCAGCAGCCAAGACGGCGGGGCAGTTTACAATGAGCAGTTCTTC
CDR3aa: CASSQDGGAVYNEQFF

j_gene: TRBJ1-1
v_gene: TRBV7-9
d_gene: .
abundance: .
CDR3nt: TGTGCCAGCAGCACCCGGGACACTTTGAACACTGAAGCTTTCTTT
CDR3aa: CASSTRDTLNTEAFF

j_gene: TRBJ2-3
v_gene: TRBV11-2
d_gene: TRBD1
abundance: .
CDR3nt: TGTGCCAGCAGCTTTGATGACAGGGCCGATACGCAGTATTTT
CDR3aa: CASSFDDRADTQYF

j_gene: TRBJ2-7
v_gene: TRBV9
d_gene: TRBD1
abundance: .
CDR3nt: TGTGCCAGCAGATTGACAGGGGATTCTGGAGAGCAGTACTTC
CDR3aa: CASRLTGDSGEQYF

j_gene: TRBJ1-3
v_gene: TRBV11-2
d_gene: .
abundance: .
CDR3nt: TGTGCCAGCAGCGCAACGAGCTCTGGAAACACCATATATTTT
CDR3aa: CASSATSSGNTIYF

j_gene: TRBJ1-6
v_gene: TRBV28
d_gene: .
abundance: once
CDR3nt: TGTGCCAGCAGTTTATATCGGGCAGGGTTGTTTTCACCCCTCCACTTT
CDR3aa: CASSLYRAGLFSPLHF

j_gene: TRBJ1-5
v_gene: TRBV27
d_gene: TRBD1
abundance: .
CDR3nt: TGTGCCAGCAGTTACAAATCCGGGACAGGGACCTCCCCCCAGCATTTT
CDR3aa: CASSYKSGTGTSPQHF

j_gene: TRBJ1-3
v_gene: TRBV3-1/TRBV3-2
d_gene: TRBD1
abundance: .
CDR3nt: TGTGCCAGCAGCCAAGATCTGGGACAGGGTACAACCCCCATATATTTT
CDR3aa: CASSQDLGQGTTPIYF

j_gene: TRBJ2-2
v_gene: TRBV10-2
d_gene: TRBD2
abundance: .
CDR3nt: TGCGCCAGCAGTGAGTCTTTGCGGGGGAGCTTGAACACCGGGGAGCTGTTTTTT
CDR3aa: CASSESLRGSLNTGELFF

j_gene: TRBJ2-3
v_gene: TRBV7-2
d_gene: TRBD1
abundance: .
CDR3nt: TGTGCCAGCAGCTTAGAGGGGGCTAGCACAGATACGCAGTATTTT
CDR3aa: CASSLEGASTDTQYF

j_gene: TRBJ1-5
v_gene: TRBV20-1
d_gene: TRBD1
abundance: once
CDR3nt: TGCAGTGCTAGTCCGACAGGGGCTCGTTTCAATCAGCCCCAGCATTTT
CDR3aa: CSASPTGARFNQPQHF

j_gene: TRBJ1-1
v_gene: TRBV28
d_gene: .
abundance: .
CDR3nt: TGTGCCACCTCCCCCCAGATGAACACTGAAGCTTTCTTT
CDR3aa: CATSPQMNTEAFF

j_gene: TRBJ1-6
v_gene: TRBV10-3
d_gene: TRBD1
abundance: .
CDR3nt: TGTGCCATCAGATTTGGGACAGGGGCCGACAATTCACCCCTCCACTTT
CDR3aa: CAIRFGTGADNSPLHF

j_gene: TRBJ2-2
v_gene: TRBV29-1
d_gene: TRBD2
abundance: .
CDR3nt: TGCAGCGCAAGGACTAGCCGAAACACCGGGGAGCTGTTTTTT
CDR3aa: CSARTSRNTGELFF

j_gene: TRBJ1-2
v_gene: TRBV19
d_gene: TRBD1
abundance: .
CDR3nt: TGTGCCAGTAGTGTCTCCTACAGGGGAGGCTACACCTTC
CDR3aa: CASSVSYRGGYTF

j_gene: TRBJ2-7
v_gene: TRBV28
d_gene: TRBD2
abundance: .
CDR3nt: TGTGCCAGCAGCCTAGCGGGAGTGGGGGAGCAGTACTTC
CDR3aa: CASSLAGVGEQYF

j_gene: TRBJ2-3
v_gene: TRBV28
d_gene: TRBD2
abundance: .
CDR3nt: TGTGCCAGCAGTTCCTCCAGGACTAGATCTGATACGCAGTATTTT
CDR3aa: CASSSSRTRSDTQYF

j_gene: TRBJ2-1
v_gene: TRBV7-9
d_gene: TRBD1
abundance: few
CDR3nt: TGTGCCAGCAGCCTGGGGACAGTCGCCAATGAGCAGTTCTTC
CDR3aa: CASSLGTVANEQFF

j_gene: TRBJ2-3
v_gene: TRBV6-2/TRBV6-3
d_gene: TRBD2
abundance: once
CDR3nt: TGTGCCAGCAGCCCACTAGCGGGGGGGCAGTATTTT
CDR3aa: CASSPLAGGQYF

j_gene: TRBJ1-4
v_gene: TRBV25-1
d_gene: TRBD1
abundance: .
CDR3nt: TGTGCCAGCAGTGAATTATATGGACAGGGAGGTGAAAAACTGTTTTTT
CDR3aa: CASSELYGQGGEKLFF

j_gene: TRBJ1-6
v_gene: TRBV6-5
d_gene: .
abundance: .
CDR3nt: TGTGCCAGCAAAGAGGGTTCCTATAATTCACCCCTCCACTTT
CDR3aa: CASKEGSYNSPLHF

j_gene: TRBJ1-1
v_gene: TRBV2
d_gene: TRBD1
abundance: once
CDR3nt: TGTGCCAGCAAGCTGACAGGGTCGAGCACTGAAGCTTTCTTT
CDR3aa: CASKLTGSSTEAFF

j_gene: TRBJ2-4
v_gene: TRBV29-1
d_gene: .
abundance: .
CDR3nt: TGCAGCGTTGTGGAGACTCCTCTAGCCAAAAACATTCAGTACTTC
CDR3aa: CSVVETPLAKNIQYF

j_gene: TRBJ1-6
v_gene: TRBV5-4
d_gene: .
abundance: .
CDR3nt: TGTGCCAGCAGCTTGCCAGCCTATAATTCACCCCTCCACTTT
CDR3aa: CASSLPAYNSPLHF

j_gene: TRBJ1-2
v_gene: TRBV4-3
d_gene: .
abundance: .
CDR3nt: TGCGCCAGCAGCCCGGACAGTAGGAACTATGGCTACACCTTC
CDR3aa: CASSPDSRNYGYTF

j_gene: TRBJ2-6
v_gene: TRBV19
d_gene: .
abundance: .
CDR3nt: TGTGCCAGTAGTATAGATTCGTCAGGGGCCGGGGCCAACGTCCTGACTTTC
CDR3aa: CASSIDSSGAGANVLTF

j_gene: TRBJ1-2
v_gene: TRBV11-2
d_gene: .
abundance: .
CDR3nt: TGTGCCAGCAGCTCCGAGGGGGGGGACTATGGCTACACCTTC
CDR3aa: CASSSEGGDYGYTF

j_gene: TRBJ1-2
v_gene: TRBV18
d_gene: TRBD1
abundance: .
CDR3nt: TGTGCCAGCTCACCATCGACAGGGTCTATCTACGGCTACACCTTC
CDR3aa: CASSPSTGSIYGYTF

j_gene: TRBJ2-2
v_gene: TRBV10-3
d_gene: .
abundance: once
CDR3nt: TGTGCCACTCGGACAGCCCAAATGGACACCGGGGAGCTGTTTTTT
CDR3aa: CATRTAQMDTGELFF

j_gene: TRBJ1-4
v_gene: TRBV5-4
d_gene: .
abundance: .
CDR3nt: TGTGCCAGCAGCAGTACACCGACAACTAATGAAAAACTGTTTTTT
CDR3aa: CASSSTPTTNEKLFF

j_gene: TRBJ2-5
v_gene: TRBV10-3
d_gene: TRBD2
abundance: .
CDR3nt: TGTGCCATCAGTGAGGCTTCTAGCGGGGGTAGTGAGACCCAGTACTTC
CDR3aa: CAISEASSGGSETQYF

j_gene: TRBJ2-1
v_gene: TRBV12-3/TRBV12-4
d_gene: .
abundance: .
CDR3nt: TGTGCCAGCAGTTTGCGGGACAATGAGCAGTTCTTC
CDR3aa: CASSLRDNEQFF

j_gene: TRBJ1-4
v_gene: TRBV4-2
d_gene: TRBD1
abundance: .
CDR3nt: TGTGCCAGCAGCCCCGTGGGCGGGACAGGTGAAAAACTGTTTTTT
CDR3aa: CASSPVGGTGEKLFF

j_gene: TRBJ2-5
v_gene: TRBV19
d_gene: TRBD2
abundance: .
CDR3nt: TGTGCCAGTAGTGACGGACTAGCTTGGGAGACCCAGTACTTC
CDR3aa: CASSDGLAWETQYF

j_gene: TRBJ2-1
v_gene: TRBV9
d_gene: .
abundance: .
CDR3nt: TGTGCCAGCAGCGTAAATGGAGGGAAGTTGGGGAATGAGCAGTTCTTC
CDR3aa: CASSVNGGKLGNEQFF

j_gene: TRBJ1-2
v_gene: TRBV2
d_gene: .
abundance: .
CDR3nt: TGTGCCAGCAGACCGGCAGGGGATGGCTACACCTTC
CDR3aa: CASRPAGDGYTF

j_gene: TRBJ1-5
v_gene: TRBV19
d_gene: TRBD1
abundance: .
CDR3nt: TGTGCCAGTAGTAACCGGGACAGCCGAAATCAGCCCCAGCATTTT
CDR3aa: CASSNRDSRNQPQHF

j_gene: TRBJ1-1
v_gene: TRBV4-1
d_gene: .
abundance: .
CDR3nt: TGCGCCAGCAGCAAACTAGGACAGACGAACACTGAAGCTTTCTTT
CDR3aa: CASSKLGQTNTEAFF

j_gene: TRBJ1-2
v_gene: TRBV5-1
d_gene: .
abundance: .
CDR3nt: TGCGCCAGCAGGAGGGGGAACTATGGCTACACCTTC
CDR3aa: CASRRGNYGYTF

j_gene: TRBJ1-4
v_gene: TRBV19
d_gene: TRBD1
abundance: .
CDR3nt: TGTGCCAGTAGTGCACGACAGGGGGGTAGCAATGAAAAACTGTTTTTT
CDR3aa: CASSARQGGSNEKLFF

j_gene: TRBJ2-2
v_gene: TRBV28
d_gene: .
abundance: .
CDR3nt: TGTGCCAGCAGACCTTCACTAGGTTTCACCGGGGAGCTGTTTTTT
CDR3aa: CASRPSLGFTGELFF